The present T cell receptor beta chain was sequenced within a study of shared clonotypes between healthy human individuals. Study conclusions and caveats: Generation probabilities were higher for clonotypes shared across all four sorted-subset donors than for unshared ones. Naive CD4 clonotype sharing across several donors was about 5%.

CDR3 length: 16 amino acids. The germline CDR1 and CDR2 sequences are SGHTS and YDEGEE. V was clipped by 2 bases and J by 0 bases, with 12 bases between them. Regarding this clone: What it recognizes is unknown.

Per the authors' pipeline: Filtering of immunoSEQ junctional sequences could not match full-length read filtering. Some clones are missing from TCRdb's copy, which holds only in-frame ones; the method was immunoSEQ multiplex PCR. D and trimming come from the DNA, and the V and J calls and clone size come from that table. Of around 990,000 clones listed, roughly 80% are singletons. The chain uses TRBV5-8 and TRBJ2-1; possible D gene TRBD2, 6 bases. This clonotype originated in a man aged 18 to 30 in good health. Some clones in this sample may be carry-over from other donors' samples. Sequencing was performed on memory CD4+ T cells from PBMCs. The subset: CD45RA-negative fraction. As DNA, the CDR3 is TGTGCCAGCAGCTTAGTAGGGAGGTCCTCCTACAATGAGCAGTTCTTC. As protein: CASSLVGRSSYNEQFF.